This passage covers 23 T cell receptor beta chains from one sample sequenced in a study of shared clonotypes between healthy human individuals. Profiling relied on immunoSEQ multiplex PCR, and the TCRdb table lists in-frame clones only, not all of them. This repertoire shows over 2 million clones, 85% to 95% found once; its top ten account for approximately 0.41%. Material: naive CD4+ T cells from PBMCs. The subset here: CD45RA+ positively selected. The receptors come from a young man in good health. Some clones in this sample may be carry-over from other donors' samples.

The genes are TRBV5-6 and TRBJ2-5; D is unresolved. Germline CDR1 SGHDT, CDR2 YYEEEE. V lost 0 bases and J lost 5, with 8 bases in between. The CDR3 sequence is 13 residues long. This CDR3 is CASSLGLVETQYF. CDR3 DNA sequence: TGTGCCAGCAGCTTGGGGTTAGTGGAGACCCAGTACTTC. The entire variable domain, with the rest obtained from reference TRBV5-6 and TRBJ2-5, is as follows: DAGVTQSPTHLIKTRGQQVTLRCSPKSGHDTVSWYQQALGQGPQFIFQYYEEEERQRGNFPDRFSGHQFPNYSSELNVNALLLGDSALYLCASSLGLVETQYFGPGTRLLVL.

The chain is built from TRBV20-1 and TRBJ1-2, with D unclear. CDR3 size: 11 residues. Looked up from germline, CDR1 is DFQATT and CDR2 is SNEGSKA (reference sequence). Trimming cost V 3 bases and J 3 bases, with 5 bases left between them. CDR3 amino acids: CSASTYYGYTF. For the CDR3, the DNA is TGCAGTGCTAGCACTTACTATGGCTACACCTTC.

The rearrangement joins TRBV28 to TRBJ1-2, with D possibly matching TRBD1 (5 bases). CDR1 MDHEN and CDR2 SYDVKM come from the germline V gene. The V end lost 7 bases, the J end lost 0 bases, and 18 bases lay between the germline ends. This CDR3 has 16 residues. The chain's CDR3 is CASTHPEGHANYGYTF. In nucleotides, the CDR3 is TGTGCCAGCACCCACCCGGAGGGGCACGCTAACTATGGCTACACCTTC.

The chain uses TRBV10-3 and TRBJ2-4, with a tentative D call TRBD1 (5 bases). Germline V gene data show CDR1 as ENHRY and CDR2 as SYGVKD. V gave up 7 bases and J gave up 1 base, with 17 bases separating them. This CDR3 has 16 residues. CDR3 loop: CAITSSGATAKNIQYF. CDR3 bases: TGTGCCATCACATCAAGTGGGGCTACCGCCAAAAACATTCAGTACTTC.

The table lists this clone with a count of one. The chain has TRBV27 and TRBJ2-3; the D is unclear. CDR1 MNHEY and CDR2 SMNVEV come from the germline V gene (reference sequence). V lost 5 bases and J 7 bases, leaving 16 bases between the germline ends. The CDR3 extends over 14 amino acids. This CDR3 is CASSEQVPFNTQYF. CDR3 DNA: TGTGCCAGCAGTGAGCAGGTCCCGTTTAATACGCAGTATTTT.

This sequence joins TRBV2 and TRBJ2-1; D unclear. The CDR3 is made up of 12 amino acids. With 6 bases removed from V and 4 bases from J, the gap between germline ends came to 7 bases. Germline V gene data show CDR1 as SNHLY and CDR2 as FYNNEI. The CDR3 DNA follows: TGTGCCAGCAGCAACCCTTACAATGAGCAGTTCTTC. It codes for CASSNPYNEQFF. Filled out from reference TRBV2 and TRBJ2-1, the complete variable domain reads EPEVTQTPSHQVTQMGQEVILRCVPISNHLYFYWYRQILGQKVEFLVSFYNNEISEKSEIFDDQFSVERPDGSNFTLKIRSTKLEDSAMYFCASSNPYNEQFFGPGTRLTVL.

The chain has TRBV7-6 and TRBJ2-7; 8 bases agree with TRBD1. The J segment lost 5 bases and the V segment lost 4 bases, leaving 7 bases of the junction unmatched. Germline-derived CDR1 and CDR2 are SGHVS and FNYEAQ. This CDR3 is 14 amino acids long. CDR3 sequence (DNA): TGTGCCAGCAGCTCACCGGACAGGGTGAACGAGCAGTACTTC. Amino acids: CASSSPDRVNEQYF. The whole variable domain, filled in from reference TRBV7-6 and TRBJ2-7, reads GAGVSQSPRYKVTKRGQDVALRCDPISGHVSLYWYRQALGQGPEFLTYFNYEAQQDKSGLPNDRFSAERPEGSISTLTIQRTEQRDSAMYRCASSSPDRVNEQYFGPGTRLTVT.

This chain connects TRBV10-3 to TRBJ1-4; 10 positions match TRBD1. The CDR3 has 18 residues. With 10 bases clipped from V and 5 bases from J, the junction kept 19 bases outside the gene matches. Germline V CDR1 and CDR2: ENHRY, SYGVKD. In nucleotides, the CDR3 is TGTGCCACGGGGGTAGGGACAGGGGCCTCCCCCGCAAATGAAAAACTGTTTTTT. Residues: CATGVGTGASPANEKLFF.

The chain employs TRBV11-3 and TRBJ2-1, with 10 bases matching TRBD2. This CDR3 has 17 residues. After removal of 4 bases from V and 2 bases from J, the junction contained 8 bases not matched to a gene. Germline V CDR1 and CDR2: SGHNT, YENEEA. CDR3 bases: TGTGCCAGCAGCTCCAAACCGGGACTAGCGACCTACAATGAGCAGTTCTTC. This encodes CASSSKPGLATYNEQFF.

This rearrangement joins TRBV28 to TRBJ1-6; D gene ambiguous. Germline V CDR1 and CDR2: MDHEN, SYDVKM. Trimming shortened V by 4 bases and J by 5 bases, and 15 bases separated the two germline ends. There are 16 residues in the CDR3. The CDR3 spells CASSSPGKPDNSPLHF. CDR3 bases: TGTGCCAGCAGTTCCCCCGGGAAACCCGATAATTCACCCCTCCACTTT.

The chain recombines TRBV28 with TRBJ2-7, with D possibly matching TRBD2 (7 bases). This CDR3 has 13 amino acids. Per the germline V gene, CDR1 is MDHEN and CDR2 is SYDVKM. CDR3 region: CSIGGAPIYEQYF. The CDR3 DNA sequence: TGTTCCATTGGGGGGGCTCCAATTTACGAGCAGTACTTC. The full variable domain, in which reference TRBV28 and TRBJ2-7 provide the parts outside the CDR3, is DVKVTQSSRYLVKRTGEKVFLECVQDMDHENMFWYRQDPGLGLRLIYFSYDVKMKEKGDIPEGYSVSREKKERFSLILESASTNQTSMYLCSIGGAPIYEQYFGPGTRLTVT.

The chain combines TRBV28 with TRBJ1-4, with a tentative D call TRBD1 (5 bases). This CDR3 spans 15 amino acids. Germline CDR1 reads MDHEN; CDR2 reads SYDVKM. Trimming took off 0 bases at V and 4 bases at J, with 9 bases between the two ends. The CDR3 spells CASSLWGQGNEKLFF. Written as DNA, the CDR3 is TGTGCCAGCAGTTTATGGGGGCAGGGTAATGAAAAACTGTTTTTT.

This rearrangement joins TRBV29-1 to TRBJ1-5; the match to TRBD1 covers 7 bases. The CDR3 length is 14 residues. J gave up 5 bases and V 5 bases, and 9 bases lay outside the gene matches. Per germline, CDR1 SQVTM and CDR2 ANQGSEA. CDR3 sequence: CSVTLGTADQPQHF. The CDR3 DNA sequence: TGCAGCGTTACCCTGGGGACAGCCGATCAGCCCCAGCATTTT.

In DNA, the CDR3 is TGTGCCAGCAGCGTAAGTAGCGGATACTCCTACAATGAGCAGTTCTTC. Translating gives CASSVSSGYSYNEQFF. The chain is built from TRBV9 and TRBJ2-1, with D possibly being TRBD2 (6 bases). The V gene's germline CDR1 is SGDLS and CDR2 YYNGEE. The V end was cut by 1 base, the J end by 0 bases, with 11 bases between. This CDR3 has 16 amino acids.

This sequence joins TRBV7-2 and TRBJ2-3; D ambiguous. Between the trimmed V and J ends, which lost 3 bases and 4 bases, there was a span of 14 bases. Looked up from germline, CDR1 is SGHTA and CDR2 is FQGNSA. This CDR3 is built from 15 residues. As DNA, the CDR3 is TGTGCCAGCAGCTTGAGCGTCGGGCGAGCAGATACGCAGTATTTT. This encodes CASSLSVGRADTQYF.

The genes are TRBV30 and TRBJ2-7, with 8 nucleotides matching TRBD1. Trimming cost V 7 bases and J 3 bases; bases outside gene matches: 8. The CDR3 is made up of 13 amino acids. The germline gives CDR1 GTSNPN, CDR2 SVGIG (reference sequence). The CDR3 DNA follows: TGTGCCTCCGCGGACAGGGATGGCTACGAGCAGTACTTC. Protein product: CASADRDGYEQYF.

V usage is TRBV7-9 and J usage is TRBJ2-3, with D perhaps TRBD2 (5 bases). The germline V gene encodes CDR1 SEHNR and CDR2 FQNEAQ (reference sequence). Trimming took off 3 bases at V and 6 bases at J, with 16 bases between the two ends. The CDR3 spans 15 residues. The CDR3 sequence: CASSLRGRGEDTQYF. CDR3 DNA sequence: TGTGCCAGCAGCTTGCGAGGGAGAGGTGAGGATACGCAGTATTTT.

The CDR3 protein is CASSVTGQLNEKLFF. The DNA for the CDR3 is TGTGCCAGCAGCGTTACCGGACAGCTTAATGAAAAACTGTTTTTT. The V call is TRBV6-1, the J call TRBJ1-4, with D perhaps matching TRBD1 (6 bases). V was cut by 6 bases and J by 4 bases, with 15 bases left in between. The CDR3 totals 15 residues. Germline-derived CDR1 and CDR2 are MNHNS and SASEGT.

For this clone: Other DNA sequences in this specimen translate into the identical CDR3. DNA of the CDR3: TGTGCCAGCAGCGCACAGGGGGCCTCCTACAATGAGCAGTTCTTC. Protein product: CASSAQGASYNEQFF. The chain employs TRBV9 and TRBJ2-1, with TRBD1 identical over 9 bases. Germline-derived CDR1 and CDR2 are SGDLS and YYNGEE. The V and J ends lost 3 bases and 0 bases, in that order; junction bases with no gene match: 1. CDR3 length equals 15 residues.

The chain is built from TRBV6-6 and TRBJ2-5; 12 bases are shared with TRBD1. Unmatched junction bases numbered 3, after V lost 2 bases and J lost 5 bases. CDR3 length: 15 residues. CDR1 and CDR2 (germline): MNHNY, SVGAGI (reference sequence). CDR3 region: CASSYGGTGGETQYF. The CDR3 nucleotides read TGTGCCAGCAGTTACGGGGGGACAGGGGGCGAGACCCAGTACTTC.

As to this clone: This sample includes further DNA sequences coding for the same CDR3. The rearrangement joins TRBV7-2 to TRBJ1-1; the D gene is possibly TRBD1 (6 bases). The germline gives CDR1 SGHTA, CDR2 FQGNSA. The CDR3 spans 13 residues. V lost 2 bases to trimming and J lost 8 bases, with 12 bases between them. The CDR3 DNA is TGTGCCAGCAGCTTAAGGGGGGCTACCGAAGCTTTCTTT. It is translated as CASSLRGATEAFF.

The V and J genes are TRBV7-9 and TRBJ1-2; D unclear. Between the trimmed V and J ends, which lost 11 bases and 4 bases, there was a span of 29 bases. CDR1 is SEHNR and CDR2 is FQNEAQ in the germline V gene (reference sequence). This CDR3 has 17 amino acids. The CDR3 region has the DNA TGTGCCTCGGCCCACCGGGCCATGGGAGGGTTCCTCTATGGCTACACCTTC. This encodes CASAHRAMGGFLYGYTF.

V is TRBV9 and J is TRBJ2-1; a weak D match, TRBD2 (5 bases). The V and J ends lost 3 bases and 2 bases respectively, with 24 bases between them. CDR3 length: 19 amino acids. Germline CDR1 SGDLS, CDR2 YYNGEE. The CDR3 spells CASSAVRPGVLPPYNEQFF. CDR3 sequence (DNA): TGTGCCAGCAGCGCCGTAAGGCCCGGGGTCCTCCCTCCCTACAATGAGCAGTTCTTC.